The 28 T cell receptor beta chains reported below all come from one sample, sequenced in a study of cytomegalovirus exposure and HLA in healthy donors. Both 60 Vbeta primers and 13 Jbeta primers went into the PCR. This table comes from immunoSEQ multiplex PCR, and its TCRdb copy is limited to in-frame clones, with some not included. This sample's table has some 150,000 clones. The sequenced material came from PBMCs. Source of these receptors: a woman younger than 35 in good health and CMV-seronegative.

CDR3 sequence: CASSSQGSSGNTIYF. For the CDR3, the DNA is TGTGCCAGCTCTTCACAGGGAAGCTCTGGAAACACCATATATTTT. The chain combines TRBV18 with TRBJ1-3, with a weak D call TRBD1 (6 bases). Germline V CDR1 and CDR2: KGHSH, LQKENI. This CDR3 contains 15 residues. Trimming removed 6 bases from V and 0 bases from J, with 12 bases in between.

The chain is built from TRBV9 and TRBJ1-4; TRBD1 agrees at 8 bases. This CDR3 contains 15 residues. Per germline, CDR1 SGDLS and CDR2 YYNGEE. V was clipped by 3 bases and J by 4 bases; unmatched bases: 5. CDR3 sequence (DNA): TGTGCCAGCAGCGCTTGGACAGGGCTTAATGAAAAACTGTTTTTT. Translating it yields CASSAWTGLNEKLFF.

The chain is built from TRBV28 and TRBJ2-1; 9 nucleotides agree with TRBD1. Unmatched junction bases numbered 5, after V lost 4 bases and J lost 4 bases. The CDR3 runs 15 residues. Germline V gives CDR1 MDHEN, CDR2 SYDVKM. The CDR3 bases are TGTGCCAGCAGTTCTGCGGGACAGGGATACAATGAGCAGTTCTTC. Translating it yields CASSSAGQGYNEQFF.

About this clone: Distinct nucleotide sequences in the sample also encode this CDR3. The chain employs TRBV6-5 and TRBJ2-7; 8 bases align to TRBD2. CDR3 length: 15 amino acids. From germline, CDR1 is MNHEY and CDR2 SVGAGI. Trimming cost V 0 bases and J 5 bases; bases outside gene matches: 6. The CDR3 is CASSYSPAGAHEQYV. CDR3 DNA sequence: TGTGCCAGCAGTTACTCGCCAGCGGGGGCCCACGAGCAGTACGTC.

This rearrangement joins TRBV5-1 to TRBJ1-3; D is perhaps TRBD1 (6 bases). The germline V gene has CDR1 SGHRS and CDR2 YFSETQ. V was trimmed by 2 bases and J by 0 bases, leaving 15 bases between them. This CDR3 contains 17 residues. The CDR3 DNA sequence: TGCGCCAGCAGCTTCACCGGACAGCCGCGCTCTGGAAACACCATATATTTT. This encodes CASSFTGQPRSGNTIYF.

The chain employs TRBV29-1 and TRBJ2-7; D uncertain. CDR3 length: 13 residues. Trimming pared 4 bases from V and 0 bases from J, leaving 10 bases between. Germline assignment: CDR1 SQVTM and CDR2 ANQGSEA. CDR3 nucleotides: TGCAGCGTTGGAGTTAGCACCTCCTACGAGCAGTACTTC. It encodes CSVGVSTSYEQYF.

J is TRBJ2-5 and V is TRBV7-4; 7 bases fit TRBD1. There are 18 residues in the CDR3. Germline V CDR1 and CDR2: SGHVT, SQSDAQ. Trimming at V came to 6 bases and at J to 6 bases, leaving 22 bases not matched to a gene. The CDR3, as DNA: TGTGCCAGCAGTTACATCATCCCCGACAGGGCCGATAGGAAGACCCAGTACTTC. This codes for CASSYIIPDRADRKTQYF.

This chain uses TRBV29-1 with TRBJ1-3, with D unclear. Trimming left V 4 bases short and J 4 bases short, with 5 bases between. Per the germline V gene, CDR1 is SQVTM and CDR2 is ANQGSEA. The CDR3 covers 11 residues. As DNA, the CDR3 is TGCAGCGTTGTCGGGGGAAACACCATATATTTT. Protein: CSVVGGNTIYF. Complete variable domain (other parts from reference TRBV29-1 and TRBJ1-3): SAVISQKPSRDICQRGTSLTIQCQVDSQVTMMFWYRQQPGQSLTLIATANQGSEATYESGFVIDKFPISRPNLTFSTLTVSNMSPEDSSIYLCSVVGGNTIYFGEGSWLTVV.

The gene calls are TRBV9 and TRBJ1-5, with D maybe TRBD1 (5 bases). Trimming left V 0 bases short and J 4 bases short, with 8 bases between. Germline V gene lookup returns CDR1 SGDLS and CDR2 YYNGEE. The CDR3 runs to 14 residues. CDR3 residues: CASSVDGGNQPQHF. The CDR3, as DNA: TGTGCCAGCAGCGTAGACGGGGGGAATCAGCCCCAGCATTTT.

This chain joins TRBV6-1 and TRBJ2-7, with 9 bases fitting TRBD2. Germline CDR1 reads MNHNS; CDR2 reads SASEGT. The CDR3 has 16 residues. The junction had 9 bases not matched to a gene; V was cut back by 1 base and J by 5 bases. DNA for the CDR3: TGTGCCAGCAGTGAAGGGAGGTTAGCGGGAGCTCACGAGCAGTACTTC. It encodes CASSEGRLAGAHEQYF.

The CDR3 region is CAISEGGTGYTF. The CDR3 DNA is TGTGCCATCAGTGAGGGGGGGACCGGCTACACCTTC. The V gene is TRBV10-3, the J gene TRBJ1-2, with D possibly TRBD1 on 5 matching bases. Per the germline V gene, CDR1 is ENHRY and CDR2 is SYGVKD. This CDR3 is built from 12 residues. Trimming pared 2 bases from V and 8 bases from J, leaving 9 bases between.

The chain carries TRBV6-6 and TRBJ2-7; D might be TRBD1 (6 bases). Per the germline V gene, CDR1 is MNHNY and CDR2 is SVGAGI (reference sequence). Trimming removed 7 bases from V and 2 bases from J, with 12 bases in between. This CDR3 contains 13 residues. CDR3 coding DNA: TGTGCCAGCAAGACGGACAGAACCTACGAGCAGTACTTC. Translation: CASKTDRTYEQYF.

The CDR3 protein is CASSEALGNRGQPQHF. CDR3 DNA: TGTGCCAGCAGTGAAGCGCTAGGGAACCGGGGACAGCCCCAGCATTTT. This chain connects TRBV2 to TRBJ1-5; D is unresolved. The V and J ends lost 0 bases and 7 bases respectively, with 16 bases between them. The CDR3 runs to 16 residues. The germline gives CDR1 SNHLY, CDR2 FYNNEI.

The DNA of the CDR3 is TGTGCCAGTAGTATAGTTCCCCAGGGGTCCTACAATGAGCAGTTCTTC. As protein: CASSIVPQGSYNEQFF. The chain recombines TRBV19 with TRBJ2-1; tentatively, D is TRBD1 (6 bases). The CDR3 totals 16 residues. V shed 1 base and J shed 1 base, with 11 bases lying between them. Germline V CDR1 and CDR2: LNHDA, SQIVND (reference sequence). Filled out from reference TRBV19 and TRBJ2-1, the complete variable domain reads DGGITQSPKYLFRKEGQNVTLSCEQNLNHDAMYWYRQDPGQGLRLIYYSQIVNDFQKGDIAEGYSVSREKKESFPLTVTSAQKNPTAFYLCASSIVPQGSYNEQFFGPGTRLTVL.

In DNA form, the CDR3 reads TGTGCCAGCAGCTCGGTGGGAGATCAGACCGGGGAGCTGTTTTTT. Translation gives CASSSVGDQTGELFF. V gene TRBV11-2 combines with J gene TRBJ2-2; TRBD2 might be the D (5 bases). The CDR3 extends over 15 amino acids. V lost 4 bases, J lost 5 bases, and 14 bases lay in between. Germline V gene data show CDR1 as SGHAT and CDR2 as FQNNGV.

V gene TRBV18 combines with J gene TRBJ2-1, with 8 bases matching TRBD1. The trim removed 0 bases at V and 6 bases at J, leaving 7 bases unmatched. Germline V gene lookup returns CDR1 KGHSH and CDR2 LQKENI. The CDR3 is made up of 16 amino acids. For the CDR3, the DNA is TGTGCCAGCTCACCACCGCCAGGGGGCTGGGGCAATGAGCAGTTCTTC. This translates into CASSPPPGGWGNEQFF. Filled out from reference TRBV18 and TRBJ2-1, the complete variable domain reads NAGVMQNPRHLVRRRGQEARLRCSPMKGHSHVYWYRQLPEEGLKFMVYLQKENIIDESGMPKERFSAEFPKEGPSILRIQQVVRGDSAAYFCASSPPPGGWGNEQFFGPGTRLTVL.

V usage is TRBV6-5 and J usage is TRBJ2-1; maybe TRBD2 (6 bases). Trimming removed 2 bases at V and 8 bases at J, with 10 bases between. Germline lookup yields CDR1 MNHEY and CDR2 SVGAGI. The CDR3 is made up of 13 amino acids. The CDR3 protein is CASSYGRGDEQFF. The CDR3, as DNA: TGTGCCAGCAGTTACGGTCGCGGGGATGAGCAGTTCTTC.

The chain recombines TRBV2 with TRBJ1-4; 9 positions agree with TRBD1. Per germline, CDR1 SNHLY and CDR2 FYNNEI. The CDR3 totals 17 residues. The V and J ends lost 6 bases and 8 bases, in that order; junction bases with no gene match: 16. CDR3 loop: CASRFPVGTGFGEKLFF. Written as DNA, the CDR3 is TGTGCCAGCAGATTTCCCGTGGGGACAGGGTTTGGGGAAAAACTGTTTTTT.

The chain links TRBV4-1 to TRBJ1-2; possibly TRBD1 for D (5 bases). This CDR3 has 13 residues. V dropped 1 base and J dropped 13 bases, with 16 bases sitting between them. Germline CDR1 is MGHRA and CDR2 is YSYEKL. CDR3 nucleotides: TGCGCCAGCAGCCAAGCTTCAGGGTACGGTCCCACCTTC. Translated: CASSQASGYGPTF.

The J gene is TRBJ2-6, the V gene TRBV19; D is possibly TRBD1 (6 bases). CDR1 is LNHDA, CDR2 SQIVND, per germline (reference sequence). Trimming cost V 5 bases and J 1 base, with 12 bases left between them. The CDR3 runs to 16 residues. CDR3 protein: CASSLDSSSGANVLTF. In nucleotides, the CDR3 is TGTGCCAGTAGTCTGGACAGTTCGTCTGGGGCCAACGTCCTGACTTTC.

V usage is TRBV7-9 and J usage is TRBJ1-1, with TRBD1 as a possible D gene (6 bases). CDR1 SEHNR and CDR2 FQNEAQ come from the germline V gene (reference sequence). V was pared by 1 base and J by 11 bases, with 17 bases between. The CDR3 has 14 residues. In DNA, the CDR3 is TGTGCCAGCAGCTTAGATCCGACTCTAAGGGGGGCTTTCTTT. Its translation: CASSLDPTLRGAFF.

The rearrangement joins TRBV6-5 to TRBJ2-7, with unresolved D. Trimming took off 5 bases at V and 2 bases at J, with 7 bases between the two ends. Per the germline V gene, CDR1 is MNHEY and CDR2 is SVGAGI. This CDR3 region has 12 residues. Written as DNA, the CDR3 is TGTGCCAGCAGTGCCTCTACCTACGAGCAGTACTTC. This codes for CASSASTYEQYF.

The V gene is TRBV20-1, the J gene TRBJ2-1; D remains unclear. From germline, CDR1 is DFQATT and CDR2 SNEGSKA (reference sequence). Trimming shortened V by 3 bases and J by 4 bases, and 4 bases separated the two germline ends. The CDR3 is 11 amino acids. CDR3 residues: CSARTYNEQFF. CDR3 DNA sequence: TGCAGTGCTAGGACTTACAATGAGCAGTTCTTC.

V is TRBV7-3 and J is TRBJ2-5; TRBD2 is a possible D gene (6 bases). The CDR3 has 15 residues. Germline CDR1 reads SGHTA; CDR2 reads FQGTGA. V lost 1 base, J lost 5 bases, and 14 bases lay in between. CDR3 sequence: CASSLNAGRGETQYF. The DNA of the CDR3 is TGTGCCAGCAGCTTAAATGCGGGGCGAGGGGAGACCCAGTACTTC.

In nucleotides, the CDR3 is TGTGCCTGGACGGGCGCTAGCGGGAGTTATGAGCAGTTCTTC. Amino acid sequence: CAWTGASGSYEQFF. The rearrangement links TRBV30 to TRBJ2-1; 10 bases fit TRBD2. Germline trimming cut 4 bases from V and 8 bases from J; bases unmatched to any gene: 8. The CDR3 totals 14 residues. CDR1 and CDR2 (germline): GTSNPN, SVGIG (reference sequence). Complete variable domain (other parts from reference TRBV30 and TRBJ2-1): SQTIHQWPATLVQPVGSPLSLECTVEGTSNPNLYWYRQAAGRGLQLLFYSVGIGQISSEVPQNLSASRPQDRQFILSSKKLLLSDSGFYLCAWTGASGSYEQFFGPGTRLTVL.

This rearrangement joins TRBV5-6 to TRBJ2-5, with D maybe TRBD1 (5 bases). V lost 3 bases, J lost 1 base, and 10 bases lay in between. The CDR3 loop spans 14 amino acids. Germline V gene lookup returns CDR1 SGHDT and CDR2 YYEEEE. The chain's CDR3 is CASSWGRVQETQYF. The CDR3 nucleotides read TGTGCCAGCAGCTGGGGCAGGGTCCAAGAGACCCAGTACTTC. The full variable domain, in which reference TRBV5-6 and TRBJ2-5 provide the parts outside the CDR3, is DAGVTQSPTHLIKTRGQQVTLRCSPKSGHDTVSWYQQALGQGPQFIFQYYEEEERQRGNFPDRFSGHQFPNYSSELNVNALLLGDSALYLCASSWGRVQETQYFGPGTRLLVL.

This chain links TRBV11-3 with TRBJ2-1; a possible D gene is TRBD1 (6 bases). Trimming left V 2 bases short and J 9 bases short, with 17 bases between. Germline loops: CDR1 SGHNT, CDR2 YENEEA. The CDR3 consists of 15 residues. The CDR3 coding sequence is TGTGCCAGCAGCTTAAGGGGGACGGACCGGAGTGAGCAGTTCTTC. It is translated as CASSLRGTDRSEQFF.

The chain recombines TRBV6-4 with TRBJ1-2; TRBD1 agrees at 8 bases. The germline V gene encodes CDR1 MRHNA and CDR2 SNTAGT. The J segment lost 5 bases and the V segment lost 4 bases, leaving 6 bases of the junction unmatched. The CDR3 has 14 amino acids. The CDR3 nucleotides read TGTGCCAGCAGTGGGGGCAGGGGGCCTTATGGCTACACCTTC. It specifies CASSGGRGPYGYTF.